This T cell receptor beta chain came from a study of blood T cells in healthy people across ages (dated by TCRdb to 2013 to 2016). About the study as a whole: In model experiments, roughly one uniquely barcoded TCR beta cDNA molecule per two T cells was captured by template switching. The study measured age-related changes in TCR beta repertoire diversity using deep sequencing normalized with unique cDNA molecular identifiers. The donors were split into four age groups: young (average 16 years), middle-aged (about 40), aged (approximately 60) and long-lived (roughly 80). To avoid experimental bias, donors of different ages were spread randomly across the sequencing lanes. Using the same blood draw, the study looked at two additional independent replicas of 1 million unique cDNA reads for two donors, one aged 18 to 30 and the other aged 80 or older.

The donors were roughly 39 Caucasian individuals from Russia, aged 6 to 90 years, who were systemically healthy. Each donor gave around 9.5 milliliters of peripheral blood, collected into EDTA-treated Vacutainer tubes. Ficoll-Paque density-gradient centrifugation was used to isolate PBMCs, with at least 7 million obtained per sample. Total RNA was extracted from PBMCs with Trizol reagent, with at least 5.5 micrograms obtained per sample. For every donor, flow cytometry on a PBMC aliquot measured the percentage of naive CD45RAhigh/CD27high T cells. For this clonotype: What this receptor recognizes is not known. Nothing much larger sits one base from this clone, and base qualities are not available.

CDR1 and CDR2 were assigned from the germline V gene (reference sequence) as SEHNR and FQNEAQ. CDR3 length: 14 amino acids, cysteine to phenylalanine. Only CDR3 DNA is held: 42 bases, read in frame from base 1. V and J are trimmed by 5 bases and 12 bases, and the gene matches miss 14 bases of the junction. Library generation was performed with 5' RACE. The run used an Illumina HiSeq 2500. A second PCR of about 7 to 12 cycles was performed with a sample-barcoded 5' primer and a J-beta primer mix. A template-switch 5' adaptor carrying 12 random nucleotides introduced a unique molecular identifier onto each TCR beta cDNA molecule. Each sample yielded at least 2.5 million CDR3-containing paired-end reads. The Mint cDNA synthesis kit, primed by a TRBC-specific oligonucleotide, was used to synthesize first-strand cDNA from all RNA. All cDNA was treated with uracil-DNA glycosylase and then went through a first 18-cycle PCR with the universal primers M1SS and BC2_uni_R. The original pipeline was this. For normalization, 1 million high-quality reads, each with a distinct molecular identifier, were randomly selected from each sample. Reads sharing molecular identifiers were discarded rather than binned into consensus sequences. MiTCR, run with a Q25 quality threshold and the strictest error-elimination algorithm, handled CDR3 identification, clonotype clustering and error correction. A nonparametric unseen species model with Euler transformation was used to estimate lower-bound total TCR beta diversity. The public sequencing data were trimmed at Q25 with fastp and processed into clonotypes with MiXCR by TCRdb, which kept only in-frame beta chains. Each CDR3 protein appears once, grouped with its most common genes and DNA. In this record, the V and J calls reflect TCRdb's handling and not the investigators' own analysis. In this sample the table shows about 1.8 million distinct CDR3 sequences, around 50% of which occur a single time. The top ten constitute roughly 2% of the sample.

The paper's findings and limits, for the study overall: Bulk unsorted PBMC profiling prevented conclusive comparison of naive and antigen-experienced compartments. Because donor CMV infection status was unknown, age-related changes in expanded clonotypes were potentially confounded. Compared with the aged group, the long-lived group had more naive CD4+ T cells, fewer expanded clones and increased TCR diversity, a pattern suggesting age selection. As age increased, observed TCR beta diversity per million T cells dropped in a roughly linear way, and a significant reduction was already evident by age 40. Estimates of total diversity based on one million sequenced T cells were regarded as lower bounds and as underestimates. Observed TCR beta diversity correlated strongly with the percentage of naive T cells measured by flow cytometry.

This sequence uses TRBV7-9 and TRBJ1-2; 8 middle bases align to TRBD1. Source material: blood. The source is a woman in her thirties or forties in good health. The base sequence is TGTGCCAGCAGCGATGCCAGGGGGCAGAGGGTCCACACCTTC. Translated, it gives CASSDARGQRVHTF.